This T cell receptor (beta chain) was sequenced for a study of T-cell memory formation after mild COVID-19. Germline CDR1 SEHNR, CDR2 FQNEAQ (reference sequence). J gave up 1 base and V 4 bases, and 6 bases lay outside the gene matches. The CDR3 extends over 17 amino acids. TCRdb re-called the 5' RACE reads through MiXCR, storing one row per CDR3 protein. The sample carries approximately 54,000 distinct CDR3 sequences, 9% to 15% recorded once. Study observations and caveats: Cross-reactive memory appears to have joined, as suggested by some responding clones showing up in pre-infection memory.

In regard to this clonotype: Its antigen is as yet unknown.

Sequencing was done on a sample of PBMCs or a T cell subset sorted from them (not recorded which). The chain joins TRBV7-9 to TRBJ2-6; 8 nucleotides agree with TRBD1. The TCR sequence derives from a man aged 18 to 29 who had mild COVID-19 (a few samples of this study predate the infection). Cell type and time point are not known. The CDR3 region is CASSSTQGASGANVLTF. In DNA form, the CDR3 reads TGTGCCAGCAGCTCCACGCAGGGGGCGTCTGGGGCCAACGTCCTGACTTTC. The whole variable domain, remainder taken from reference TRBV7-9 and TRBJ2-6, is DTGVSQNPRHKITKRGQNVTFRCDPISEHNRLYWYRQTLGQGPEFLTYFQNEAQLEKSRLLSDRFSAERPKGSFSTLEIQRTEQGDSAMYLCASSSTQGASGANVLTFGAGSRLTVL.